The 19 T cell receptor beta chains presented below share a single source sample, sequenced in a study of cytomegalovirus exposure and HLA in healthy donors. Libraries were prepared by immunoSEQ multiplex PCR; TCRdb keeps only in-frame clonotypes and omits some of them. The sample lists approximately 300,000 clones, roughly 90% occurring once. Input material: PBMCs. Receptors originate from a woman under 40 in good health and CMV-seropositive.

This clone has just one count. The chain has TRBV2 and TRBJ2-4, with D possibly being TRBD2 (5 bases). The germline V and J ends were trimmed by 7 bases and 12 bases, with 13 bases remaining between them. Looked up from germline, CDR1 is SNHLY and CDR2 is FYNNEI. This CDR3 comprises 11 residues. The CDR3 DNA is TGTGCCAGCACCCGAGGGAATCCTCAGTACTTC. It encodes CASTRGNPQYF.

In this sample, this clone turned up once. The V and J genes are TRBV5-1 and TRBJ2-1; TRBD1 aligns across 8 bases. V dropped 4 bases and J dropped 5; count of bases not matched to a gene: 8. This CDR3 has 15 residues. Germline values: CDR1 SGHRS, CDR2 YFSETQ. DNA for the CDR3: TGCGCCAGCAGCCGTTGGACAGGGTTGGACAATGAGCAGTTCTTC. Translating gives CASSRWTGLDNEQFF.

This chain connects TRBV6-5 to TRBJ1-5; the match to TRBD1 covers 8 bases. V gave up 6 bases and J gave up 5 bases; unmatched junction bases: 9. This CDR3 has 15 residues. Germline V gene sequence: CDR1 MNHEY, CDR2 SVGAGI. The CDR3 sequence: CASRLTGARDQPQHF. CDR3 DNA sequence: TGTGCCAGCAGATTGACAGGGGCCAGGGATCAGCCCCAGCATTTT.

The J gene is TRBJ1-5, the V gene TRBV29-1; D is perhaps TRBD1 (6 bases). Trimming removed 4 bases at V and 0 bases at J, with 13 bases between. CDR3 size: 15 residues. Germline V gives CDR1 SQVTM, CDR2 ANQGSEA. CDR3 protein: CSVGGRGNSNQPQHF. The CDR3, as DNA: TGCAGCGTTGGGGGTAGGGGGAATAGCAATCAGCCCCAGCATTTT.

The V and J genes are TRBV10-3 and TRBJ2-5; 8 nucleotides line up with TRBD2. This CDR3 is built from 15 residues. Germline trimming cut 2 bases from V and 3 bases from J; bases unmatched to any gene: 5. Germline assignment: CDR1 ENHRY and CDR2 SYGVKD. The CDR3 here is CAISETTGGEETQYF. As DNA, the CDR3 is TGTGCCATCAGTGAGACAACCGGGGGGGAAGAGACCCAGTACTTC.

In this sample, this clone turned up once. The CDR3 protein is CASSRSTHNTEAFF. CDR3 in DNA: TGTGCCAGCAGCCGCAGCACCCACAACACTGAAGCTTTCTTT. The chain uses TRBV27 and TRBJ1-1; D is unclear. The CDR3 contains 14 residues. The V gene lost 6 bases and the J gene lost 2 bases, with 13 bases spanning the gap. The germline gives CDR1 MNHEY, CDR2 SMNVEV (reference sequence).

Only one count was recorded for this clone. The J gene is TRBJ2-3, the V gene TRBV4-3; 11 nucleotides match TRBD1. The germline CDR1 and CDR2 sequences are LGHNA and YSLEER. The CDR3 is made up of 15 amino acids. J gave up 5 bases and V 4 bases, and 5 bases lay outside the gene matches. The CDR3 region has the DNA TGCGCCAGCAGCCCCGGGACAGGGGGACAAGATACGCAGTATTTT. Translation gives CASSPGTGGQDTQYF.

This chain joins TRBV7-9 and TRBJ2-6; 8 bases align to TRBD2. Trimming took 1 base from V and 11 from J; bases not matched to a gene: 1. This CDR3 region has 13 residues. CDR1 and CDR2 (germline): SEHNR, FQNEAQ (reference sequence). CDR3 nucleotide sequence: TGTGCCAGCAGCTTAGGGGGACTAGACGTCCTGACTTTC. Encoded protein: CASSLGGLDVLTF. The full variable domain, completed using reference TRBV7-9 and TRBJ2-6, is DTGVSQNPRHKITKRGQNVTFRCDPISEHNRLYWYRQTLGQGPEFLTYFQNEAQLEKSRLLSDRFSAERPKGSFSTLEIQRTEQGDSAMYLCASSLGGLDVLTFGAGSRLTVL.

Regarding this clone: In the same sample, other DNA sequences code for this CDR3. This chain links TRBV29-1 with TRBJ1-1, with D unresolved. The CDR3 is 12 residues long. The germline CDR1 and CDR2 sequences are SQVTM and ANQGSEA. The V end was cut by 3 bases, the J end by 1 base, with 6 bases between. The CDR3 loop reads CSVETGNTEAFF. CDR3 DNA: TGCAGCGTTGAGACGGGGAACACTGAAGCTTTCTTT.

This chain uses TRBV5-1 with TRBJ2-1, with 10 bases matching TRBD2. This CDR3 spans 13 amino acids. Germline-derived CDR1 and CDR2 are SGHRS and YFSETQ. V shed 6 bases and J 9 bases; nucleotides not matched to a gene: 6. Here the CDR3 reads CASNLAGAIEQFF. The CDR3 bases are TGCGCCAGCAACCTAGCGGGAGCTATTGAGCAGTTCTTC.

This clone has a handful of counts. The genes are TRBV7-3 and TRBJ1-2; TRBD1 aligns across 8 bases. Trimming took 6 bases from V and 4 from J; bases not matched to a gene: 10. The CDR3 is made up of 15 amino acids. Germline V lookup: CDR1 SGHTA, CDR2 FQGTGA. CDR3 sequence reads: CASSPFPGTGYGYTF. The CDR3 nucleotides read TGTGCCAGCAGTCCTTTCCCCGGGACAGGCTATGGCTACACCTTC.

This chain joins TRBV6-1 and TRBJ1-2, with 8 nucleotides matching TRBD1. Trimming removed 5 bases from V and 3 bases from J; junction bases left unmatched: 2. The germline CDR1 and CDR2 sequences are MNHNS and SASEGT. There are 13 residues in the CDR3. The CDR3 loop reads CASSLDRDYGYTF. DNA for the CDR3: TGTGCCAGCAGTTTGGACAGGGACTATGGCTACACCTTC.

CDR3 region: CASSMTGNTGELFF. The CDR3, as DNA: TGTGCCAGCAGCATGACAGGGAACACCGGGGAGCTGTTTTTT. The gene calls are TRBV6-5 and TRBJ2-2, with D possibly TRBD1 on 6 matching bases. The CDR3 contains 14 residues. The V end lost 6 bases, the J end lost 1 base, and 9 bases lay between the germline ends. Germline-derived CDR1 and CDR2 are MNHEY and SVGAGI.

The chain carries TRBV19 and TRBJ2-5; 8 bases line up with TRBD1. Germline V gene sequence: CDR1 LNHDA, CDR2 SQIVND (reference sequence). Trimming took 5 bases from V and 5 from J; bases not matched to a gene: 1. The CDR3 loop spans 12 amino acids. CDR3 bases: TGTGCCAGTAGTGACAGGGGTGAGACCCAGTACTTC. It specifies CASSDRGETQYF.

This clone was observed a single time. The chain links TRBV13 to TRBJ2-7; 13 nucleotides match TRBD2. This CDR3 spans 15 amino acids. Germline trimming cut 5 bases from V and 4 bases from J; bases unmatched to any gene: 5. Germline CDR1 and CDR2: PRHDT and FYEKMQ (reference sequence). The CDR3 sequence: CASSSRTSGGYEQYF. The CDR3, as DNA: TGTGCCAGCAGCAGCAGGACTAGCGGGGGATACGAGCAGTACTTC.

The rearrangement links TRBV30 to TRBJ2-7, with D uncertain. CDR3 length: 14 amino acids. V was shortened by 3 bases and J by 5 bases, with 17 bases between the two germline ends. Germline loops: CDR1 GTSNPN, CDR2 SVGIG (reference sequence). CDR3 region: CAWRRPSPLDEQYF. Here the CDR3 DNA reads TGTGCCTGGAGACGACCGTCGCCTCTAGACGAGCAGTACTTC.

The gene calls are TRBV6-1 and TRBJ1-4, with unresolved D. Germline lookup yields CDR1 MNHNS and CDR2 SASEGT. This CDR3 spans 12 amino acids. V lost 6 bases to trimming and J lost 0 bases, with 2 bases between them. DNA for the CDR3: TGTGCCAGCAGGGCAACTAATGAAAAACTGTTTTTT. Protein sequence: CASRATNEKLFF.

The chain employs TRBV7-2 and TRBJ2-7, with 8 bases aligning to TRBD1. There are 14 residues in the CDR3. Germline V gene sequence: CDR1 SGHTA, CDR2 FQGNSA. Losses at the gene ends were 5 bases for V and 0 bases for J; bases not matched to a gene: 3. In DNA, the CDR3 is TGTGCCAGCAGCCGGGACAGGAGCTCCTACGAGCAGTACTTC. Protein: CASSRDRSSYEQYF.

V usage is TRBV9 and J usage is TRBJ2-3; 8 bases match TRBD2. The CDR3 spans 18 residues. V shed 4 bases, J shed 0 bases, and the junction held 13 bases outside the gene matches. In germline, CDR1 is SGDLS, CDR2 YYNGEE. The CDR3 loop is CASSHPLKTSDSTDTQYF. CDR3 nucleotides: TGTGCCAGCAGCCACCCCCTCAAGACTAGCGATAGCACAGATACGCAGTATTTT.